The clone carrying this T cell receptor (beta chain) showed up just a few times. The antigen is undetermined. Sorted-subset replicate PCR reactions contained about 200 ng DNA, corresponding to some 29,000 T cell genomes. Assay used: immunoSEQ multiplex PCR; TCRdb lists only in-frame clones, some missing. The table lists hundreds of thousands of clones, less than 85% of them singletons. This record belongs to a study of shared clonotypes between healthy human individuals. Findings and caveats of the study: Of the naive CD4 clonotypes, approximately 5% were shared across a handful of donors.

This receptor was identified in a woman aged 30 to 39 in good health. Sequenced material: memory CD4+ T cells sorted from blood. Sample subset: CD45RA-negative fraction.

CDR3: CASSQGQGTYNEQFF. CDR3 bases: TGTGCCAGCAGTCAAGGACAGGGGACCTACAATGAGCAGTTCTTC. This chain joins TRBV6-1 and TRBJ2-1; 9 nucleotides agree with TRBD1. Germline loops: CDR1 MNHNS, CDR2 SASEGT. Losses at the gene ends were 5 bases for V and 2 bases for J; bases not matched to a gene: 4. The CDR3 runs 15 residues.